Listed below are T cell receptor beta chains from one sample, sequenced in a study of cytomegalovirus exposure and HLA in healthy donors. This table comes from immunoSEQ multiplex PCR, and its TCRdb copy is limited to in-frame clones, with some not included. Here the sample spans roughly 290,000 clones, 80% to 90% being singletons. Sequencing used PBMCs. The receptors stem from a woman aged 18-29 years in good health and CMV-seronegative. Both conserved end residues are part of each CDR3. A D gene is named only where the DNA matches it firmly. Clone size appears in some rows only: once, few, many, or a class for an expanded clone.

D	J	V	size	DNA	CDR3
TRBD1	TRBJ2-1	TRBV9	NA	TGTGCCAGCAGCGTCACCGGGACAGCCTACAATGAGCAGTTCTTC	CASSVTGTAYNEQFF
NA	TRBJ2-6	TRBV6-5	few	TGTGCCAGCATCCTCTCTGGGGCCAACGTCCTGACTTTC	CASILSGANVLTF
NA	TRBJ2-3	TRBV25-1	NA	TGTGCCAGCAGTGTCGGGGGAGATACGCAGTATTTT	CASSVGGDTQYF
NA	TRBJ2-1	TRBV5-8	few	TGTGCCAGCAGCCTAGACAGTTTCTCCTACAATGAGCAGTTCTTC	CASSLDSFSYNEQFF
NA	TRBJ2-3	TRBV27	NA	TGTGCCAGCAGTTTAATAGCGGAGGTTACAGATACGCAGTATTTT	CASSLIAEVTDTQYF
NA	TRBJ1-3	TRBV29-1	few	TGCAGCGTGGTTACAGACGCCTCTGGAAACACCATATATTTT	CSVVTDASGNTIYF
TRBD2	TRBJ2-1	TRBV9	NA	TGTGCCAGCAGCGTAGCTGATAGCGGGGGGGGGAGTGAGCAGTTCTTC	CASSVADSGGGSEQFF
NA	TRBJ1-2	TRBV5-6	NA	TGTGCCAGCAGCCACAGGCCGGAGCGGGATGGCTACACCTTC	CASSHRPERDGYTF
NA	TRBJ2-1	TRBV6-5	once	TGTGCCAGCAGGAGCTCCTACAATGAGCAGTTCTTC	CASRSSYNEQFF
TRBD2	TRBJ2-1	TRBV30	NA	TGTGCCTGGAGGAGTGGGACTAGCGGGGGGCGATTCTACAATGAGCAGTTCTTC	CAWRSGTSGGRFYNEQFF
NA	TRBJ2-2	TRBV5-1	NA	TGCGCCAGCAGCCTGACAGGTGAAGCCGGGGAGCTGTTTTTT	CASSLTGEAGELFF
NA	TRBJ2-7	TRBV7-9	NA	TGTTCCAGCAGCCCGCCCAGCTCCTACGAGCAGTACTTC	CSSSPPSSYEQYF
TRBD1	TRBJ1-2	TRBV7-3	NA	TGTGCCAGCAGCCTCCTGGGGACAGGCGGCTACACCTTC	CASSLLGTGGYTF
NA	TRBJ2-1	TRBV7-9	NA	TGTGCCAGCAGCTTACCCGGCGGGGGCACCTACAATGAGCAGTTCTTC	CASSLPGGGTYNEQFF
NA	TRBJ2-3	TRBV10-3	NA	TGTGCCACCGCAGGGATAAGCACAGATACGCAGTATTTT	CATAGISTDTQYF
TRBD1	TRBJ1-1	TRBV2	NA	TGTGCCAGCAGTACAGGGGGGATGAACACTGAAGCTTTCTTT	CASSTGGMNTEAFF
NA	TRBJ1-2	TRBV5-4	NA	TGTGCCAGCAGCCCGATAACCCCTAGGGGTGATGGCTACACCTTC	CASSPITPRGDGYTF
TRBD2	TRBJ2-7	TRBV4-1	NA	TGCGCCAGCAGCCAACTATCGGGAGGGGGCTACGAGCAGTACTTC	CASSQLSGGGYEQYF
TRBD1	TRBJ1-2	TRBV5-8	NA	TGTGCCAGCAGCTCCGGGACAGGGGACCTAACCTCCTATGGCTACACCTTC	CASSSGTGDLTSYGYTF
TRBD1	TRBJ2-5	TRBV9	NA	TGTGCCAGCAGCGGAAAACAGGGGGGTCCAGAGACCCAGTACTTC	CASSGKQGGPETQYF
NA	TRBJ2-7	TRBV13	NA	TGTGCCAGCAGCTACCAGGGACACAGCTCCTACGAGCAGTACTTC	CASSYQGHSSYEQYF
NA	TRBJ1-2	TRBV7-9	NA	TGTGCCAGCAGCTTATTTGTAAACTATGGCTACACCTTC	CASSLFVNYGYTF
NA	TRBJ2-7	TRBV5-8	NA	TGTGCCAGCAGCTTCTTCGGAGAGGCCTCCTACGAGCAGTACTTC	CASSFFGEASYEQYF
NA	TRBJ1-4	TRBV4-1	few	TGCGCCAGCAGCCCAGGGTTTGGTGGGGAAAAACTGTTTTTT	CASSPGFGGEKLFF
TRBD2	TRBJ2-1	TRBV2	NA	TGTGCCAGCAGTGAAATAGCGGGGGGGGAGCAGTTCTTC	CASSEIAGGEQFF
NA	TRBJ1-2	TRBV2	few	TGTGCCAGCAGTGTCTACCGCAGGGATGATGGCTACACCTTC	CASSVYRRDDGYTF
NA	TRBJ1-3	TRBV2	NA	TGTGCCAGCTGGCTAGCACGGAGGGGAAACACCATATATTTT	CASWLARRGNTIYF
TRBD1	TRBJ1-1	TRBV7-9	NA	TGTTCCAGCAGCCTTCACCAGGGGGCGCTGACTGAAGCTTTCTTT	CSSSLHQGALTEAFF
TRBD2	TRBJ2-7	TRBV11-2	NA	TGTGCCAGCAGCTTAGGGACTAGCGGGGTCTACGAGCAGTACTTC	CASSLGTSGVYEQYF
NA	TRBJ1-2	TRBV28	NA	TGTGCCAGCAGTTCCCCCGGGGGGTTTGACTATGGCTACACCTTC	CASSSPGGFDYGYTF
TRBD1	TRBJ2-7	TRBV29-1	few	TGCAGCTCACTGGACGCCGGGACAGGGTTCTACGAGCAGTACTTC	CSSLDAGTGFYEQYF
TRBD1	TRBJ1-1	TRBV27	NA	TGTGCCAGCAGTTTATCGGTGCTGGGGCAGGGGGCCACTGAAGCTTTCTTT	CASSLSVLGQGATEAFF
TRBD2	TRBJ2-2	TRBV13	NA	TGTGCCAGCAGCCCCCCTAGCGGGGGGCGCTCGAACACCGGGGAGCTGTTTTTT	CASSPPSGGRSNTGELFF
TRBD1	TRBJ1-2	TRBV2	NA	TGTGCCAGCAGTGAGCTCGGACAGGGGGCGCGAGGCTACACCTTC	CASSELGQGARGYTF
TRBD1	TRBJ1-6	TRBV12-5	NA	TGTGCTAGTGGTTTGTCTGGGACAGGGAATTCCCCCCTCCACTTT	CASGLSGTGNSPLHF
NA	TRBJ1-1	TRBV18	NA	TGTGCCAGCTCAACAAATCAGAACACTGAAGCTTTCTTT	CASSTNQNTEAFF
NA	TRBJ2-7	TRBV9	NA	TGTGCCAGCAGCGTAACACCGGGGGTCGGGCAGTACTTC	CASSVTPGVGQYF
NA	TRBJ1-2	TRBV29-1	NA	TGCAGCGTTGAAGGTGGGCAGAGCACTCCCTATGGCTACACCTTC	CSVEGGQSTPYGYTF
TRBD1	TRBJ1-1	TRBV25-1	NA	TGTGCCAGCAGTGACAAGGACAGGTCGAAGGCGCGGGGCACTGAAGCTTTCTTT	CASSDKDRSKARGTEAFF
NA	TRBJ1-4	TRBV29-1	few	TGCAGCGTGACGGGGGGCGCGAATGAAAAACTGTTTTTT	CSVTGGANEKLFF
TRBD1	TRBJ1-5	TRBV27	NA	TGTGCCAGCAGTCTGGGACAGGGGGATCAGCCCCAGCATTTT	CASSLGQGDQPQHF
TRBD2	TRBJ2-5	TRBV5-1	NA	TGCGCCAGCAGCCTCTCAACTAGCGGGCGGGAGACCCAGTACTTC	CASSLSTSGRETQYF
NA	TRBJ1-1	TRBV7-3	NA	TGTGCCAGCAGCTTATTAGGGAGTCCGAACACTGAAGCTTTCTTT	CASSLLGSPNTEAFF
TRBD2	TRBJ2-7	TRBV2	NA	TGTGCCAGCAGCGAACCTACTAGCGGGGCCCTTATGGACGAGCAGTACTTC	CASSEPTSGALMDEQYF
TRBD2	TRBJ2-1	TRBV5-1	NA	TGCGCCAGCACCCAGCTAGCGGGGACCAGTTACAATGAGCAGTTCTTC	CASTQLAGTSYNEQFF
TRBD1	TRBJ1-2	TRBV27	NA	TGTGCCAGCAGTTGGAATACAGGGGGCCGCTATGGCTACACCTTC	CASSWNTGGRYGYTF
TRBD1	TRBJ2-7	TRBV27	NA	TGTGCCAGCAGTTCACCAGGGGGCGTTTCCTACGAGCAGTACTTC	CASSSPGGVSYEQYF
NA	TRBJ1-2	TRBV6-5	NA	TGTGCCAGCAGTTACTTAAGGGACTTCGGTGGCTACACCTTC	CASSYLRDFGGYTF
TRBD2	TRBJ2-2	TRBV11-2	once	TGTGCCAGCAGCAAAGTGGCGGGGGGGCTCACCGGGGAGCTGTTTTTT	CASSKVAGGLTGELFF
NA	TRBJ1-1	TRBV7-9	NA	TGTGCCAGCAGCCCAGGACAGCTAGAAGCTTTCTTT	CASSPGQLEAFF
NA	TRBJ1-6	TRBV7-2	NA	TGTGCCAGCAGAACTCACCAGGCAGGGGTAAGAAATTCACCCCTCCACTTT	CASRTHQAGVRNSPLHF
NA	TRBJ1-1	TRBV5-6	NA	TGTGCCAGCAGCTCTAATACAGGGAGGGTGGACACTGAAGCTTTCTTT	CASSSNTGRVDTEAFF
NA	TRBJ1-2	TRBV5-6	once	TGTGCCAGCAGCCGGAGGGGGGGCGGGGATCTCACCTTC	CASSRRGGGDLTF
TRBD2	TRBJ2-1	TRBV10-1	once	TGCGCCACTTCTCCAGATAGCGGGGGGGTTAAGGAGCAGTTCTTC	CATSPDSGGVKEQFF
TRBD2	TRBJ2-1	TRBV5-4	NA	TGTGCCAGCAGCTTGGCTCTGACTAGCCCTAACAATGAGCAGTTCTTC	CASSLALTSPNNEQFF
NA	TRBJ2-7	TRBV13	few	TGTGCCAGCAGCCTAAGAATAGGGGGGGACGAGCAGTACTTC	CASSLRIGGDEQYF
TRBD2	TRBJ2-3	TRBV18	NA	TGTGCCAGCTCACCTCTCCGACTAGCGGGGGGGGAAGCAGCCTATACGCAGTATTTT	CASSPLRLAGGEAAYTQYF
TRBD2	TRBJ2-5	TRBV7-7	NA	TGTGCCAGCAGCTTACTACTAGCGGGGGGACGGGGAGAGACCCAGTACTTC	CASSLLLAGGRGETQYF